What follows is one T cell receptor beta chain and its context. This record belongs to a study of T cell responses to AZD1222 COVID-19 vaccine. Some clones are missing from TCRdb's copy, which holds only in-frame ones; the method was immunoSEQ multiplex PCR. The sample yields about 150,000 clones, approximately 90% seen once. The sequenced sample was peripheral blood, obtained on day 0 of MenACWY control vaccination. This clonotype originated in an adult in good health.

DNA of the CDR3: TGTGCCAGCAGTCAAATTGTACAGGGGTACGAGCAGTACTTC. Translating gives CASSQIVQGYEQYF. This rearrangement joins TRBV28 to TRBJ2-7; 7 bases fit TRBD1. The J segment lost 4 bases and the V segment lost 5 bases, leaving 8 bases of the junction unmatched. Germline values: CDR1 MDHEN, CDR2 SYDVKM. The CDR3 is 14 amino acids.